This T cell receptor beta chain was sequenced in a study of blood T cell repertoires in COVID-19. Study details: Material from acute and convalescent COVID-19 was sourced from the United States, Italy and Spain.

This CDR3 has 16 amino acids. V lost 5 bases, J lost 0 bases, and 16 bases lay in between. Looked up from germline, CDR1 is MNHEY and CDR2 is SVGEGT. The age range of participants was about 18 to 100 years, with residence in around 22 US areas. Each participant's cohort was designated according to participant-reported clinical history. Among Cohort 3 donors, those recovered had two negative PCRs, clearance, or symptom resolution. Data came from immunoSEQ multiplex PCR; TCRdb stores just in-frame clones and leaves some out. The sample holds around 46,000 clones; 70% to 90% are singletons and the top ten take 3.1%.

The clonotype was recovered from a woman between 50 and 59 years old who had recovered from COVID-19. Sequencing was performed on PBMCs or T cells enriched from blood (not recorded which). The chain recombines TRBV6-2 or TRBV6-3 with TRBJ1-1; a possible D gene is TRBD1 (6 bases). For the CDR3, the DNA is TGTGCCAGCAGTAAAATCGGACAGCGCATGAACACTGAAGCTTTCTTT. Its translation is CASSKIGQRMNTEAFF.